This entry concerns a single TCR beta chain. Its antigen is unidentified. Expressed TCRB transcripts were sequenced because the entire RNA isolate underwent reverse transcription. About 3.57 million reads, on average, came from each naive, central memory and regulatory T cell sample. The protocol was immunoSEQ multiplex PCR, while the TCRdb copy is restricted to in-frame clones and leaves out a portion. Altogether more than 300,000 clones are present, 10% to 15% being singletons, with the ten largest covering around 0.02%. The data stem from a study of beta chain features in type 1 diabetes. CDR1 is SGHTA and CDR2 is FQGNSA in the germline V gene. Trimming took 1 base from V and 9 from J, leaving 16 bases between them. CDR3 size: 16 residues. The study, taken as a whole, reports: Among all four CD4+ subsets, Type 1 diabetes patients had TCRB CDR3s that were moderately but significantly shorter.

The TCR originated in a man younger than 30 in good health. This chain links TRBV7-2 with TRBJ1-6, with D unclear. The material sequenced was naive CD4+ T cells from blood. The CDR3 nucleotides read TGTGCCAGCAGCTTAGGGCCGGGGATAGACCCTTCACCCCTCCACTTT. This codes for CASSLGPGIDPSPLHF.